This entry lists 29 T cell receptor beta chains sequenced from one sample in a study. TCRdb re-derived calls from the 5' RACE reads in MiXCR, one entry per CDR3 protein. The table has some 54,000 distinct CDR3 sequences, roughly a sixth seen once. Material for sequencing was naive CD4+ T cells sorted from blood. The subset here: naive CD4+ T cells, CD4+CD45RA+CD25-. The receptors shown here come from a female donor with breast cancer.

As regards this clonotype: One end of the junction fails to match germline, which may point to a read error. This chain connects TRBV7-7 to TRBJ2-7; 9 nucleotides agree with TRBD1. The germline CDR1 and CDR2 sequences are SSHAT and FNYEAQ (reference sequence). This CDR3 has 14 amino acids. CDR3 region: CASSLSDRGTEQYF. In nucleotides, the CDR3 is TGTGCTAGCAGCTTATCCGACAGGGGGACCGAGCAGTACTTC.

A word on this clonotype: A read error may be the cause here, since a much bigger clone is one base away. The chain carries TRBV4-1 and TRBJ2-5; possibly TRBD2 for D (6 bases). V was clipped by 1 base and J by 9 bases, with 24 bases between them. CDR1 MGHRA and CDR2 YSYEKL come from the germline V gene. The CDR3 length is 17 residues. CDR3 protein: CASSQASKGRPGEAQYF. DNA for the CDR3: TGCGCCAGCAGCCAAGCCTCCAAAGGGCGTCCCGGGGAGGCCCAGTACTTC.

A few counts support this clonotype. The chain uses TRBV2 and TRBJ2-5; 11 nucleotides line up with TRBD2. Germline CDR1 and CDR2: SNHLY and FYNNEI. The CDR3 is 18 residues long. After removal of 0 bases from V and 4 bases from J, the junction contained 10 bases not matched to a gene. The CDR3, as DNA: TGTGCCAGCAGTGAAGCTAGCGGGAGGGCCGAGTCCAGAGAGACCCAGTACTTC. Its translation is CASSEASGRAESRETQYF.

This clonotype was seen more than once but under ten times. This chain uses TRBV5-5 with TRBJ1-1, with D hard to call. CDR1 is SGHKS, CDR2 YYEKEE, per germline (reference sequence). The V gene lost 0 bases and the J gene lost 0 bases, with 6 bases spanning the gap. The length of the CDR3 is 14 residues. CDR3 in DNA: TGTGCCAGCAGCTTGGTTTCGGTGAACACTGAAGCTTTCTTT. It yields the protein CASSLVSVNTEAFF.

The chain is built from TRBV6-5 and TRBJ2-6, with no clear D. The germline V and J ends were trimmed by 0 bases and 4 bases, with 10 bases remaining between them. Germline CDR1 and CDR2: MNHEY and SVGAGI. The length of the CDR3 is 16 residues. In DNA, the CDR3 is TGTGCCAGCAGTTACTCGATCTCTAACGGGGCCAACGTCCTGACTTTC. This codes for CASSYSISNGANVLTF.

This clonotype was counted between two and nine times. The chain employs TRBV2 and TRBJ2-3; 14 bases align to TRBD2. The CDR3 is made up of 16 amino acids. Trimming cost V 3 bases and J 3 bases; bases outside gene matches: 2. Looked up from germline, CDR1 is SNHLY and CDR2 is FYNNEI. The CDR3 coding sequence is TGTGCCAGCAGTGATGGGACTAGCGGGAGAACAGATACGCAGTATTTT. Its translation is CASSDGTSGRTDTQYF.

The sample holds a few counts of this clonotype. The chain combines TRBV19 with TRBJ2-6, with TRBD1 identical over 9 bases. V shed 11 bases and J 0 bases; nucleotides not matched to a gene: 8. The germline CDR1 and CDR2 sequences are LNHDA and SQIVND (reference sequence). The CDR3 runs 16 residues. CDR3 sequence: CASALTGGSGANVLTF. The CDR3 bases are TGTGCCTCCGCTTTGACAGGGGGCTCTGGGGCCAACGTCCTGACTTTC.

The J gene is TRBJ2-7, the V gene TRBV10-2; D is tentatively TRBD1 or TRBD2 (5 bases each). In germline, CDR1 is WSHSY, CDR2 SAAADI. The CDR3 runs to 13 residues. V was pared by 6 bases and J by 2 bases, with 11 bases between. The CDR3 nucleotides read TGCGCCAGCAGGGGGGATAAGGCCTACGAGCAGTACTTC. This sequence encodes CASRGDKAYEQYF.

The chain employs TRBV30 and TRBJ2-2; a weak D match, TRBD2 (6 bases). The CDR3 is 15 amino acids. Germline CDR1 is GTSNPN and CDR2 is SVGIG (reference sequence). V was pared by 3 bases and J by 1 base, with 12 bases between. CDR3 nucleotide sequence: TGTGCCTGGAGGGGGGGACGGAAGAACACCGGGGAGCTGTTTTTT. It encodes CAWRGGRKNTGELFF. Full variable domain (rest looked up from reference TRBV30 and TRBJ2-2): SQTIHQWPATLVQPVGSPLSLECTVEGTSNPNLYWYRQAAGRGLQLLFYSVGIGQISSEVPQNLSASRPQDRQFILSSKKLLLSDSGFYLCAWRGGRKNTGELFFGEGSRLTVL.

The chain has TRBV5-1 and TRBJ2-4; 8 positions agree with TRBD1. Germline CDR1 SGHRS, CDR2 YFSETQ. The CDR3 spans 15 residues. The V and J ends lost 2 bases and 7 bases, in that order; junction bases with no gene match: 8. The DNA for the CDR3 is TGCGCCAGCAGCTTTGACAGGGGTACGGTTAACATTCAGTACTTC. It specifies CASSFDRGTVNIQYF.

This clonotype was picked up many times. The chain links TRBV7-3 to TRBJ2-1; D might be TRBD2 (5 bases). Germline assignment: CDR1 SGHTA and CDR2 FQGTGA. The CDR3 extends over 16 amino acids. V lost 3 bases to trimming and J lost 0 bases, with 12 bases between them. The chain's CDR3 is CASSFDAGYSYNEQFF. Written as DNA, the CDR3 is TGTGCCAGCAGCTTCGACGCGGGCTACTCCTACAATGAGCAGTTCTTC. The complete variable domain, with remaining parts taken from reference TRBV7-3 and TRBJ2-1, reads GAGVSQTPSNKVTEKGKYVELRCDPISGHTALYWYRQSLGQGPEFLIYFQGTGAADDSGLPNDRFFAVRPEGSVSTLKIQRTERGDSAVYLCASSFDAGYSYNEQFFGPGTRLTVL.

The rearrangement links TRBV12-3 or TRBV12-4 to TRBJ2-7; 9 bases fit TRBD1. CDR3 length equals 13 residues. The J segment lost 5 bases and the V segment lost 2 bases, leaving 1 base of the junction unmatched. The CDR3 region is CASSLWDRDEQYF. CDR3 bases: TGTGCCAGCAGTTTATGGGACAGGGACGAGCAGTACTTC.

The J gene is TRBJ2-1, the V gene TRBV29-1; 9 bases line up with TRBD2. The CDR3 is made up of 12 amino acids. Per the germline V gene, CDR1 is SQVTM and CDR2 is ANQGSEA. V shed 7 bases, J shed 5 bases, and the junction held 3 bases outside the gene matches. The CDR3 region is CSAGTSNNEQFF. The CDR3 region has the DNA TGCAGCGCCGGGACTAGCAACAATGAGCAGTTCTTC.

This clonotype was observed a handful of times. The rearrangement links TRBV28 to TRBJ1-4; D gene unclear. Trimming cost V 11 bases and J 6 bases, with 7 bases left between them. The CDR3 extends over 10 amino acids. Germline CDR1 MDHEN, CDR2 SYDVKM. The CDR3 coding sequence is TGTGCCTCCCGGGATGAAAAACTGTTTTTT. Translated, it gives CASRDEKLFF.

In its sample, this clonotype was seen a few times. V usage is TRBV20-1 and J usage is TRBJ2-3; D gene uncertain. V lost 4 bases and J 5 bases, leaving 7 bases between the germline ends. Germline V gives CDR1 DFQATT, CDR2 SNEGSKA (reference sequence). CDR3 length equals 11 residues. This chain's CDR3 is CSATTVDTQYF. CDR3 bases: TGCAGTGCTACGACGGTAGATACGCAGTATTTT.

In regard to this clonotype: One end of the junction varies from germline; a read error may be responsible. J is TRBJ2-3 and V is TRBV7-7, with 9 bases fitting TRBD1. Germline V gene sequence: CDR1 SSHAT, CDR2 FNYEAQ (reference sequence). This CDR3 has 16 amino acids. The CDR3 region has the DNA TGTGCTAGCAGCTTAGGAGGGACAGGGATCGCAGATACGCAGTATTTT. Protein: CASSLGGTGIADTQYF.

This clonotype has only a few counts. At one of its ends the junction is not consistent with the germline gene, which may arise from a read error. The J gene is TRBJ1-3, the V gene TRBV5-1; D is uncertain. Germline CDR1 reads SGHRS; CDR2 reads YFSETQ. This CDR3 comprises 15 residues. CDR3 in amino acids: CASSLGQLSGDTIYF. In DNA form, the CDR3 reads TGCGCCAGCAGCTTGGGACAACTCTCTGGAGACACCATATATTTT.

V gene TRBV6-5 combines with J gene TRBJ2-7; 8 bases are a match to TRBD1. J was trimmed by 6 bases and V by 0 bases; bases with no gene match: 16. Germline CDR1 is MNHEY and CDR2 is SVGAGI. The CDR3 spans 18 residues. CDR3 nucleotides: TGTGCCAGCAGTTACTCCGACCAGGTTTCGACAGGGGCGATCGAGCAGTACTTC. Translating gives CASSYSDQVSTGAIEQYF.

The chain links TRBV29-1 to TRBJ1-4; unclear D gene. The CDR3 totals 10 residues. V was clipped by 4 bases and J by 6 bases, with 3 bases between them. The germline CDR1 and CDR2 sequences are SQVTM and ANQGSEA. Here the CDR3 reads CSVGDEKLFF. CDR3 sequence (DNA): TGCAGCGTTGGGGATGAAAAACTGTTTTTT.

The rearrangement uses TRBV20-1 and TRBJ2-7, with a possible D match to TRBD1 (5 bases). The germline V and J ends were trimmed by 1 base and 4 bases, with 5 bases remaining between them. The CDR3 is made up of 11 amino acids. From germline, CDR1 is DFQATT and CDR2 SNEGSKA (reference sequence). The CDR3, as DNA: TGCAGTGCTAGAGGACAGTACGAGCAGTACTTC. Protein: CSARGQYEQYF.

This clonotype was observed at least ten times. The chain links TRBV10-3 to TRBJ2-3, with TRBD2 matching 10 bases. This CDR3 contains 14 residues. Germline loops: CDR1 ENHRY, CDR2 SYGVKD. V was pared by 4 bases and J by 3 bases, with 1 base of the junction left unmatched. Here the CDR3 reads CAISGTSGTDTQYF. The CDR3 DNA is TGTGCCATCAGTGGGACTAGCGGTACAGATACGCAGTATTTT.

This clonotype was detected a few times. V is TRBV18 and J is TRBJ2-7; D may be TRBD1 or TRBD2 (5 bases each). The CDR3 is 12 amino acids. V gave up 5 bases and J gave up 3 bases, with 8 bases separating them. Germline CDR1 reads KGHSH; CDR2 reads LQKENI. The CDR3 here is CASSGDGYEQYF. The CDR3 bases are TGTGCCAGCTCAGGGGACGGCTACGAGCAGTACTTC.

Notes on this clonotype: At one end, the junction sequence differs from germline, possibly due to a read error. The chain combines TRBV5-5 with TRBJ2-2; weak D call: TRBD2 (5 bases). This CDR3 region has 14 residues. Germline CDR1 and CDR2: SGHKS and YYEKEE (reference sequence). DNA of the CDR3: TGCGCCAGCAGCTTTAGCGTGAGGTCCGGGGAGCTGGTTTTT. Its protein product is CASSFSVRSGELVF.

In regard to this clonotype: No conserved phenylalanine or tryptophan ends this CDR3, so it is likely a read error. V usage is TRBV5-1 and J usage is TRBJ2-5, with a weak D call TRBD2 (6 bases). This CDR3 comprises 12 residues. Trimming took off 9 bases at V and 4 bases at J, with 13 bases between the two ends. CDR1 is SGHRS and CDR2 is YFSETQ in the germline V gene. The CDR3 DNA reads as TGCGCCACCCGGGGGTCAGGAGAGACCCAGTACCTC. Amino acid sequence: CATRGSGETQYL.

The chain combines TRBV12-3 or TRBV12-4 with TRBJ2-3; 8 positions agree with TRBD1. After removal of 6 bases from V and 6 bases from J, the junction contained 8 bases not matched to a gene. This CDR3 is 14 amino acids long. Here the CDR3 reads CASSWTGRWDTQYF. CDR3 sequence (DNA): TGTGCCAGCAGCTGGACAGGGCGGTGGGATACGCAGTATTTT.

The rearrangement links TRBV7-2 to TRBJ2-7; the D is unclear. This CDR3 has 14 amino acids. V lost 0 bases, J lost 4 bases, and 10 bases lay in between. Germline CDR1 is SGHTA and CDR2 is FQGNSA. Here the CDR3 DNA reads TGTGCCAGCAGCTTAGCGAGCAGCATATACGAGCAGTACTTC. Protein product: CASSLASSIYEQYF.

The CDR3 bases are TGTGCCTGGAAGGGATACACCTCCTCGGGGGAGCAGTACTTC. It codes for CAWKGYTSSGEQYF. The J gene is TRBJ2-7, the V gene TRBV30, with a weak D call TRBD2 (5 bases). V dropped 4 bases and J dropped 7 bases, with 20 bases sitting between them. Germline V lookup: CDR1 GTSNPN, CDR2 SVGIG (reference sequence). The CDR3 spans 14 residues.

This clonotype has at least ten counts. The chain couples TRBV5-1 to TRBJ2-7, with TRBD1 matching over 8 bases. Germline values: CDR1 SGHRS, CDR2 YFSETQ. V shed 4 bases and J 0 bases; nucleotides not matched to a gene: 9. This CDR3 is 16 amino acids long. The CDR3 sequence: CASSPRTGTGSYEQYF. DNA of the CDR3: TGCGCCAGCAGCCCCCGCACCGGGACAGGCTCCTACGAGCAGTACTTC.

The rearrangement uses TRBV28 and TRBJ2-3; no firm D call. The CDR3 loop spans 12 amino acids. Trimming left V 3 bases short and J 5 bases short, with 6 bases between. Germline values: CDR1 MDHEN, CDR2 SYDVKM. CDR3 region: CASSLTGDTQYF. Written as DNA, the CDR3 is TGTGCCAGCAGTTTGACGGGAGATACGCAGTATTTT. The full variable domain, completed using reference TRBV28 and TRBJ2-3, is DVKVTQSSRYLVKRTGEKVFLECVQDMDHENMFWYRQDPGLGLRLIYFSYDVKMKEKGDIPEGYSVSREKKERFSLILESASTNQTSMYLCASSLTGDTQYFGPGTRLTVL.